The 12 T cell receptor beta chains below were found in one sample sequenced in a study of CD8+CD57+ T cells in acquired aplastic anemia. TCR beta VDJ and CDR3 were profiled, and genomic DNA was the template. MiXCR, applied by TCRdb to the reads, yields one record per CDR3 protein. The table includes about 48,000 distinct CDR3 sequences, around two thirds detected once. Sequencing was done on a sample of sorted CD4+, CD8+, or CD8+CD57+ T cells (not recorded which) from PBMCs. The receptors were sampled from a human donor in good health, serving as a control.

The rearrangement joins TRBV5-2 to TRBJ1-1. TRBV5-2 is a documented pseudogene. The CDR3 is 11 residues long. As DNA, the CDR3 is TGCGCCAGCCAGGCGAACACTGAAGCTTTCTTT. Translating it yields CASQANTEAFF.

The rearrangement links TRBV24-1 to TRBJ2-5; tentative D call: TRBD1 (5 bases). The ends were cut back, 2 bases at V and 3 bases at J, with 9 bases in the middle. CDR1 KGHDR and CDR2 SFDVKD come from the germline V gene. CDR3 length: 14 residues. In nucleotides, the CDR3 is TGTGCCACCAGTGATTCCTGGACAAAAGAGACCCAGTACTTC. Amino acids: CATSDSWTKETQYF.

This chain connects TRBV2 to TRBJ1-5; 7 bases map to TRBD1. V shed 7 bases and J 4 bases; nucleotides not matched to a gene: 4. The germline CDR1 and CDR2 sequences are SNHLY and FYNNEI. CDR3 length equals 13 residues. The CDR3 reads CASNRQGNQPQHF. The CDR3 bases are TGTGCCAGCAATAGACAGGGAAATCAGCCCCAGCATTTT.

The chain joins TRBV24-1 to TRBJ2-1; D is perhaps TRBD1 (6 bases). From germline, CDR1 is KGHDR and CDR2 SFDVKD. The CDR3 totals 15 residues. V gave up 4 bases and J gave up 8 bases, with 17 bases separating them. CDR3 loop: CATSDRTTGGDEQFF. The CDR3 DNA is TGTGCCACCAGTGACCGAACGACAGGTGGCGATGAGCAGTTCTTC.

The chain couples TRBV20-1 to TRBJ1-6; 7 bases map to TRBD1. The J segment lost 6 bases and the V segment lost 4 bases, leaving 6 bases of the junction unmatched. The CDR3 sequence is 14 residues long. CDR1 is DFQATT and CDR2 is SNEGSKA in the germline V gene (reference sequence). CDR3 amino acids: CSATDRLINSPLHF. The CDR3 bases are TGCAGTGCTACGGACAGGCTAATTAATTCACCCCTCCACTTT.

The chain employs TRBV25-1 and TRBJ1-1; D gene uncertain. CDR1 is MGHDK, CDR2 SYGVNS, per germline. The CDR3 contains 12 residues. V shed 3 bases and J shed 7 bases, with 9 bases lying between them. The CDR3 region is CASSDSLLEAFF. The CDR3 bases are TGTGCCAGCAGTGATTCCCTGCTTGAAGCTTTCTTT.

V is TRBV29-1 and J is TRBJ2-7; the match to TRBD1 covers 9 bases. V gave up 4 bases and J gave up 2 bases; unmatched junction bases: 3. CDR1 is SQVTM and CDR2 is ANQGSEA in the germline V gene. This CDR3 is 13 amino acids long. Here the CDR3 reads CSVADRGPYEQYF. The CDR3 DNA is TGCAGCGTTGCGGACAGGGGCCCCTACGAGCAGTACTTC.

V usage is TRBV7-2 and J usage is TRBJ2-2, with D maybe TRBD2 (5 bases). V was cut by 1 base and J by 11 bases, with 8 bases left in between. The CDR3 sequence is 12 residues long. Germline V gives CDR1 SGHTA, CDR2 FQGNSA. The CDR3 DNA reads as TGTGCCAGCAGCTTAGGGAGGTTAGAGCTGTTTTTT. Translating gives CASSLGRLELFF.

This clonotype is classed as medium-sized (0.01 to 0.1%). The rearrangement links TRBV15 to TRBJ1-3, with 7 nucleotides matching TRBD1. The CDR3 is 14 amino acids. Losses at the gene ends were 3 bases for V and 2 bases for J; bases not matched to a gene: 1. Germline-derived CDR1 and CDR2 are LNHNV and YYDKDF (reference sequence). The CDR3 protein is CATSRTGTGNTIYF. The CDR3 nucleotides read TGTGCCACCAGCAGGACAGGGACTGGAAACACCATATATTTT.

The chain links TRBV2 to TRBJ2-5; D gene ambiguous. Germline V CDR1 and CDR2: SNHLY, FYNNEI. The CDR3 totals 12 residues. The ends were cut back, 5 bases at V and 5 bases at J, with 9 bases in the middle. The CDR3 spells CASSSDGETQYF. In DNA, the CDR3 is TGTGCCAGCAGTTCCGACGGGGAGACCCAGTACTTC.

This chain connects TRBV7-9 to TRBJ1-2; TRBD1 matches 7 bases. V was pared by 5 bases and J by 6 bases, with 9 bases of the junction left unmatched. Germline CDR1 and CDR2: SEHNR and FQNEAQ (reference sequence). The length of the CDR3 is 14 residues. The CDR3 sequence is CASSTPGGGHGYTF. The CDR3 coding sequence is TGTGCCAGCAGCACGCCAGGGGGGGGCCATGGCTACACCTTC.

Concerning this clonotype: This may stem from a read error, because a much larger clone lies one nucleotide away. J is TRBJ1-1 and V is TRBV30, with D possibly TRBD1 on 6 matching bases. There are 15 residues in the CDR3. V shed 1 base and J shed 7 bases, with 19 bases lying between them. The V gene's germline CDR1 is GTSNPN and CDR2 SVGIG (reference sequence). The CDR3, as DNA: TGTGCCTGGAGTGCGGGGGGCAGGGTGACCCATGAAGCTTTCTTT. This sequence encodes CAWSAGGRVTHEAFF. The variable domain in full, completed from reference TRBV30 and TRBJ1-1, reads SQTIHQWPATLVQPVGSPLSLECTVEGTSNPNLYWYRQAAGRGLQLLFYSVGIGQISSEVPQNLSASRPQDRQFILSSKKLLLSDSGFYLCAWSAGGRVTHEAFFGQGTRLTVV.